One and the same sample provided the 20 T cell receptor beta chains below, sequenced in a study of shared clonotypes between healthy human individuals. Generated by immunoSEQ multiplex PCR, the TCRdb table keeps only in-frame clones and is missing some. The table records some 450,000 clones, about 74% of them present only once. The sequenced sample was PBMCs. These receptors all come from a woman aged 35 to 49 in good health. Some clones in this sample may be carry-over from other donors' samples.

A note on this clone: Distinct nucleotide sequences in the sample also encode this CDR3. The chain combines TRBV30 with TRBJ1-2, with D perhaps matching TRBD1 (6 bases). The CDR3 extends over 12 amino acids. In germline, CDR1 is GTSNPN, CDR2 SVGIG (reference sequence). V shed 2 bases and J shed 7 bases, with 11 bases lying between them. The DNA for the CDR3 is TGTGCCTGGAGTAGGGGGGCGGGTGGCTACACCTTC. It specifies CAWSRGAGGYTF.

This clone was observed once. The rearrangement uses TRBV5-1 and TRBJ2-7; 9 nucleotides line up with TRBD2. This CDR3 contains 14 residues. The J segment lost 3 bases and the V segment lost 4 bases, leaving 5 bases of the junction unmatched. Germline V lookup: CDR1 SGHRS, CDR2 YFSETQ. CDR3 region: CASSPTSGRYEQYF. In DNA form, the CDR3 reads TGCGCCAGCAGCCCGACTAGCGGACGCTACGAGCAGTACTTC.

The chain recombines TRBV9 with TRBJ2-5; D is possibly TRBD2 (5 bases). CDR1 and CDR2 from the germline V gene are SGDLS and YYNGEE. V lost 0 bases to trimming and J lost 1 base, with 10 bases between them. The CDR3 is made up of 15 amino acids. CDR3 protein: CASSVEVGVQETQYF. The CDR3 DNA reads as TGTGCCAGCAGCGTAGAGGTCGGGGTCCAAGAGACCCAGTACTTC.

The V and J genes are TRBV9 and TRBJ2-7; D is ambiguous. The CDR3 consists of 13 residues. V shed 3 bases and J shed 0 bases, with 7 bases lying between them. Per the germline V gene, CDR1 is SGDLS and CDR2 is YYNGEE. The CDR3 is CASSGGGSYEQYF. Written as DNA, the CDR3 is TGTGCCAGCAGCGGAGGCGGCTCCTACGAGCAGTACTTC.

The chain couples TRBV7-9 to TRBJ1-1; 9 nucleotides agree with TRBD1. The CDR3 is 16 residues long. CDR1 and CDR2 (germline): SEHNR, FQNEAQ (reference sequence). J gave up 3 bases and V 4 bases, and 9 bases lay outside the gene matches. The CDR3 DNA follows: TGTGCCAGCAGCTCCCGAGGACAGGGGCTTCACACTGAAGCTTTCTTT. This codes for CASSSRGQGLHTEAFF.

This clone qualifies as medium-sized. Other DNA sequences in the sample encode the same CDR3. The DNA of the CDR3 is TGTGCCAGCAGCCCACCAGTAGTCGGACAGGTGATGAACACTGAAGCTTTCTTT. Its translation: CASSPPVVGQVMNTEAFF. The chain is built from TRBV7-9 and TRBJ1-1; TRBD1 aligns across 7 bases. The trim removed 5 bases at V and 0 bases at J, leaving 15 bases unmatched. The CDR3 is 18 residues long. Germline assignment: CDR1 SEHNR and CDR2 FQNEAQ (reference sequence). The full variable domain, with the rest looked up from reference TRBV7-9 and TRBJ1-1, is DTGVSQNPRHKITKRGQNVTFRCDPISEHNRLYWYRQTLGQGPEFLTYFQNEAQLEKSRLLSDRFSAERPKGSFSTLEIQRTEQGDSAMYLCASSPPVVGQVMNTEAFFGQGTRLTVV.

Concerning this clone itself: Germline and junction disagree at one end, which may indicate a read error. The rearrangement joins TRBV28 to TRBJ2-7; tentatively, D is TRBD2 (6 bases). Per germline, CDR1 MDHEN and CDR2 SYDVKM. The CDR3 length is 14 residues. This CDR3 is CASSFPGRGNEWCF. DNA of the CDR3: TGTGCCAGCAGTTTTCCCGGGAGAGGCAACGAGTGGTGCTTC.

The J gene is TRBJ2-7, the V gene TRBV7-9; 12 bases match TRBD1. Germline V gene lookup returns CDR1 SEHNR and CDR2 FQNEAQ (reference sequence). This CDR3 contains 15 residues. Trimming took 5 bases from V and 2 from J; bases not matched to a gene: 4. CDR3 DNA sequence: TGTGCCAGCAGCCCGGGACAGGGGGCCCCCTACGAGCAGTACTTC. Translating gives CASSPGQGAPYEQYF.

The chain employs TRBV5-1 and TRBJ2-2; no firm D call. The CDR3 is 15 amino acids. The germline V gene has CDR1 SGHRS and CDR2 YFSETQ. Trimming pared 0 bases from V and 7 bases from J, leaving 13 bases between. The chain's CDR3 is CASSLGTGWDGELFF. CDR3 sequence (DNA): TGCGCCAGCAGCTTGGGGACCGGTTGGGACGGGGAGCTGTTTTTT.

A word on this clone: Only one base separates this from a far larger clonotype, so it likely reflects a read error. V gene TRBV5-1 combines with J gene TRBJ2-7; D uncertain. This CDR3 is 14 amino acids long. The V gene's germline CDR1 is SGHRS and CDR2 YFSETQ. V shed 0 bases and J shed 6 bases, with 13 bases lying between them. Here the CDR3 DNA reads TGCGCCAGCAGCTTGGAGCCATCCCCCACCGAGCAGTACTTC. It codes for CASSLEPSPTEQYF.

This sequence joins TRBV30 and TRBJ2-5; 7 nucleotides agree with TRBD2. The germline V gene encodes CDR1 GTSNPN and CDR2 SVGIG (reference sequence). The CDR3 is 16 residues long. Germline trimming cut 0 bases from V and 3 bases from J; bases unmatched to any gene: 10. CDR3 amino acids: CAWSVHSVAGEETQYF. The DNA of the CDR3 is TGTGCCTGGAGTGTACACTCGGTCGCGGGAGAAGAGACCCAGTACTTC. The full variable domain, in which reference TRBV30 and TRBJ2-5 provide the parts outside the CDR3, is SQTIHQWPATLVQPVGSPLSLECTVEGTSNPNLYWYRQAAGRGLQLLFYSVGIGQISSEVPQNLSASRPQDRQFILSSKKLLLSDSGFYLCAWSVHSVAGEETQYFGPGTRLLVL.

The rearrangement joins TRBV29-1 to TRBJ2-7; 12 bases agree with TRBD2. Germline assignment: CDR1 SQVTM and CDR2 ANQGSEA. Trimming at V came to 2 bases and at J to 3 bases, leaving 5 bases not matched to a gene. The CDR3 covers 15 residues. The CDR3 DNA sequence: TGCAGCGTTGAAAGACTAGCGGGAGCCAGCTACGAGCAGTACTTC. Translated: CSVERLAGASYEQYF.

This clone has only a few counts. The genes are TRBV21-1 and TRBJ2-7; the table's D call of TRBD1 was not tested on the DNA. TRBV21-1 is shown as a pseudogene. This CDR3 contains 12 residues. Here the CDR3 DNA reads TGTGCCAGCAGCTCAGGGGGATACGAGCAGTACTTC. Translating it yields CASSSGGYEQYF.

The gene calls are TRBV4-2 and TRBJ2-7, with D tentatively TRBD2 (7 bases). Germline CDR1 and CDR2: LGHNA and YNFKEQ. The CDR3 contains 13 residues. Trimming stripped 0 bases from V and 8 bases from J, with 11 bases between. This chain's CDR3 is CASSQDGGDKQYF. The CDR3 coding sequence is TGTGCCAGCAGCCAAGATGGGGGGGACAAGCAGTACTTC.

This sequence joins TRBV28 and TRBJ1-2, with no clear D. The CDR3 runs 14 residues. CDR1 is MDHEN and CDR2 is SYDVKM in the germline V gene. V shed 6 bases and J shed 0 bases, with 11 bases lying between them. This CDR3 is CASSEYPANYGYTF. The CDR3 nucleotides are TGTGCCAGCAGCGAATACCCAGCTAACTATGGCTACACCTTC.

The V gene is TRBV18, the J gene TRBJ2-5; maybe TRBD1 (6 bases). Between the trimmed V and J ends, which lost 0 bases and 5 bases, there was a span of 13 bases. The germline CDR1 and CDR2 sequences are KGHSH and LQKENI. This CDR3 is 15 amino acids long. The CDR3 here is CASSPPEQGDETQYF. CDR3 sequence (DNA): TGTGCCAGCTCACCACCGGAACAGGGCGATGAGACCCAGTACTTC.

The CDR3 bases are TGTGCCAGCAGTCCAGGGTTTGTAGCTTTCTTT. As protein: CASSPGFVAFF. This chain uses TRBV7-9 with TRBJ1-1; possibly TRBD1 for D (5 bases). V lost 6 bases and J lost 10, with 12 bases in between. Germline CDR1 is SEHNR and CDR2 is FQNEAQ (reference sequence). The CDR3 is made up of 11 amino acids.

The V call is TRBV10-3, the J call TRBJ2-6, with TRBD2 identical over 7 bases. V lost 6 bases, J lost 1 base, and 15 bases stayed unmatched. From germline, CDR1 is ENHRY and CDR2 SYGVKD. This CDR3 contains 19 residues. The CDR3 DNA sequence: TGTGCCATCAGCCCGTTTAGTGCGGGAGCGGGATCTGGGGCCAACGTCCTGACTTTC. The encoded protein is CAISPFSAGAGSGANVLTF.

The chain uses TRBV11-2 and TRBJ2-5, with a tentative D call TRBD2 (5 bases). Germline CDR1 is SGHAT and CDR2 is FQNNGV. The length of the CDR3 is 17 residues. The V and J ends lost 5 bases and 1 base respectively, with 20 bases between them. The CDR3 nucleotides read TGTGCCAGCAGCCTCCCTCGGGGAGCGATAGCCCAAGAGACCCAGTACTTC. It yields the protein CASSLPRGAIAQETQYF.

This clone was seen many times. The identical CDR3 is also encoded by other nucleotide sequences in the sample. The V gene is TRBV5-1, the J gene TRBJ1-1; 10 nucleotides align to TRBD1. V was pared by 4 bases and J by 3 bases, with 12 bases of the junction left unmatched. The V gene's germline CDR1 is SGHRS and CDR2 YFSETQ. The length of the CDR3 is 17 residues. The CDR3 spells CASSTGQGKGGDTEAFF. In DNA form, the CDR3 reads TGCGCCAGCAGCACGGGACAGGGGAAGGGAGGGGACACTGAAGCTTTCTTT.